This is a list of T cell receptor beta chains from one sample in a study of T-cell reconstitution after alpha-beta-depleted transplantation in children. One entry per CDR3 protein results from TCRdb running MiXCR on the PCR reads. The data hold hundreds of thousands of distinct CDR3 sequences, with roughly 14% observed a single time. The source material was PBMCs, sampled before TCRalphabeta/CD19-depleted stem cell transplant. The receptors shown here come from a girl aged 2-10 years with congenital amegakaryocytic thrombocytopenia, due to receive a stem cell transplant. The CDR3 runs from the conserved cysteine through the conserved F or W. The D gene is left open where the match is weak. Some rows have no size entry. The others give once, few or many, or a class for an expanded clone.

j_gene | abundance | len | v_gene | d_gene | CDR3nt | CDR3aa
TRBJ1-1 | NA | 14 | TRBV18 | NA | TGTGCCAGCTCCCGGGACATTTTGAACACTGAAGCTTTCTTT | CASSRDILNTEAFF
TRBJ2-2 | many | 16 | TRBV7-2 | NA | TGTGCCAGCAGCTTAGGAGGGGGACTAAACACCGGGGAGCTGTTTTTT | CASSLGGGLNTGELFF
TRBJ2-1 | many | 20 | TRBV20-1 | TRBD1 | TGCAGTGCCCTTCGGGCCGGTTTTGACAGGGTTGTTTTCTCCTACAATGAGCAGTTCTTC | CSALRAGFDRVVFSYNEQFF
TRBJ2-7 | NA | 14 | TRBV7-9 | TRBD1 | TGTGCCAGCAGCGGGGGACAGAGCTCCTACGAGCAGTACTTC | CASSGGQSSYEQYF
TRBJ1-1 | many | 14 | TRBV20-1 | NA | TGCAGTGCCCCCATGGTTAGGCGGCACACTGAAGCTTTCTTT | CSAPMVRRHTEAFF
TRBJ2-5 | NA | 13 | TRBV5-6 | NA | TGTGCCAGCGGCACGCCGGGGGAAGAGACCCAGTACTTC | CASGTPGEETQYF
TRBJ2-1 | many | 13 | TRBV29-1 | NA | TGCAGCGTTGAAGAGAAACTAGACAATGAGCAGTTCTTC | CSVEEKLDNEQFF
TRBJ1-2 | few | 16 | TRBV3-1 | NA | TGTGCCACCCGAGATTGGTTACGGGGGTCGAGAAATGGCTACACCTTC | CATRDWLRGSRNGYTF
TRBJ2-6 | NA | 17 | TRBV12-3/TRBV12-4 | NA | TGTGCCAGCAGTTTTTCAGGGAGCTCTTCTGGGGCCAACGTCCTGACTTTC | CASSFSGSSSGANVLTF
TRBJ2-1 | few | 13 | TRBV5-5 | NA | TGTGCCAGCAGCTGGTACCACTGGAATGAGCAGTTCTTC | CASSWYHWNEQFF
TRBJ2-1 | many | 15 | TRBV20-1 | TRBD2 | TGCAGTGCCCGGGACTATCGACTCTCCTACAATGAGCAGTTCTTC | CSARDYRLSYNEQFF
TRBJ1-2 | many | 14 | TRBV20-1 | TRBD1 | TGCAGTGCTAGAGATCCAGGGGGCGTGTATGGCTACACCTTC | CSARDPGGVYGYTF
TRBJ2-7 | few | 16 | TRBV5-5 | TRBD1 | TGTGCCAGCAGTTTCGGAATCGGGACAGGTACCTACGAGCAGTACTTC | CASSFGIGTGTYEQYF
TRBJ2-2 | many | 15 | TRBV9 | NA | TGTGCCAGCAGCGTAGATCGCGTCGGTCACGGGGAGCTGTTTTTT | CASSVDRVGHGELFF
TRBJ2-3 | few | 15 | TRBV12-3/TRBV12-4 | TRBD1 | TGTGCCAGCACGCCGGGGGACAGGGACACAGATACGCAGTATTTT | CASTPGDRDTDTQYF
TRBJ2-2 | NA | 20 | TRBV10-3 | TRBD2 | TGTGCCACCCGGAGTCTGCAATTTGGGATCGTCGGGAGGGCCGCCGGGGAGCTGTTTTTT | CATRSLQFGIVGRAAGELFF
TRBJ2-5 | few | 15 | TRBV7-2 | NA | TGTGCCAGCAGCTTAGTGGACCAATTACAAGAGACCCAGTACTTC | CASSLVDQLQETQYF
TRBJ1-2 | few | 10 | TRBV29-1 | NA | TGCAGCGTGGGACAATCTGGCTACACCTTC | CSVGQSGYTF